Listed below are T cell receptor beta chains from one sample, sequenced in a study of cytomegalovirus exposure and HLA in healthy donors. The table came from immunoSEQ multiplex PCR; TCRdb's copy has only in-frame clones and leaves some out. The top ten clones hold 0.75% to 0.85% of a sample with more than 300,000 clones, 75% to 90% of them seen once. Sequenced input: PBMCs. Receptors originate from a woman aged 18 to 35 in good health and CMV-seronegative. CDR3s include the opening cysteine and the closing phenylalanine or tryptophan. Each record gives: V gene, clone size, J gene, D gene, CDR3 protein, CDR3 DNA. D genes are given only for firm matches. A row's size may be missing; if present it is once, few, many or a size class.

TRBV7-8	NA	TRBJ2-7	TRBD2	CASSLAGLVSIYEQYF	TGTGCCAGCAGCTTGGCCGGACTAGTTTCGATCTACGAGCAGTACTTC
TRBV5-4	NA	TRBJ2-5	TRBD2	CASSWGTSGGRGAQYF	TGTGCCAGCAGCTGGGGGACTAGCGGGGGACGGGGAGCCCAGTACTTC
TRBV2	NA	TRBJ1-4	NA	CASSAGVGNEKLFF	TGTGCCAGCAGTGCAGGGGTGGGGAATGAAAAACTGTTTTTT
TRBV5-1	NA	TRBJ1-3	NA	CASRRDMDTIYF	TGCGCCAGCAGGAGGGACATGGACACCATATATTTT
TRBV5-1	NA	TRBJ1-2	NA	CASSLENPSGYGYTF	TGCGCCAGCAGCTTGGAGAACCCTTCAGGCTATGGCTACACCTTC
TRBV5-1	NA	TRBJ2-7	NA	CASSLDRADHEQYF	TGCGCCAGCAGCTTGGACAGGGCAGACCACGAGCAGTACTTC
TRBV7-9	NA	TRBJ1-2	NA	CASSSGPEGRIYGYTF	TGTGCCAGCAGCTCCGGCCCGGAGGGCCGAATCTATGGCTACACCTTC
TRBV6-4	NA	TRBJ2-7	NA	CASTLPRGGSYEQYF	TGTGCCAGCACCCTCCCCAGGGGCGGATCCTACGAGCAGTACTTC
TRBV29-1	NA	TRBJ2-2	TRBD1	CSARDRGSGELFF	TGCAGCGCCCGGGACAGGGGGTCCGGGGAGCTGTTTTTT
TRBV27	once	TRBJ2-7	TRBD1	CASSPFVGQDSYEQYF	TGTGCCAGCAGCCCCTTCGTTGGACAGGATTCCTACGAGCAGTACTTC
TRBV5-1	NA	TRBJ2-1	NA	CASSFLTSPPYNEQFF	TGCGCCAGCAGCTTCCTTACTTCCCCCCCGTACAATGAGCAGTTCTTC
TRBV7-8	NA	TRBJ2-3	TRBD2	CASRFPGRGGLSGDTDTQYF	TGTGCCAGCAGGTTTCCCGGGCGGGGGGGTCTTAGCGGAGACACAGATACGCAGTATTTT
TRBV29-1	NA	TRBJ2-3	NA	CSVEDRRDTQYF	TGCAGCGTTGAAGATAGGAGAGATACGCAGTATTTT
TRBV29-1	NA	TRBJ2-1	TRBD2	CSVAGRAYDEQFF	TGCAGCGTTGCCGGGAGGGCCTACGATGAGCAGTTCTTC
TRBV6-5	NA	TRBJ2-5	NA	CASSPRGSGETQYF	TGTGCCAGCAGTCCCCGGGGTAGTGGAGAGACCCAGTACTTC
TRBV6-1	NA	TRBJ2-1	NA	CASSEFGGSPLVDEQFF	TGTGCCAGCAGTGAATTCGGTGGTTCCCCGCTGGTCGATGAGCAGTTCTTC
TRBV2	NA	TRBJ1-4	NA	CASSEGGVEKLFF	TGTGCCAGCAGTGAAGGGGGGGTTGAAAAACTGTTTTTT
TRBV27	NA	TRBJ1-4	NA	CASSLARTNEKLFF	TGTGCCAGCAGTTTGGCCCGAACTAATGAAAAACTGTTTTTT
TRBV6-5	NA	TRBJ2-7	TRBD1	CASNSIQGVNEQYF	TGTGCCAGCAACTCCATACAGGGGGTAAACGAGCAGTACTTC
TRBV6-4	NA	TRBJ2-7	NA	CASSVQADSYEQYF	TGTGCCAGCAGTGTCCAAGCGGACTCCTACGAGCAGTACTTC
TRBV14	NA	TRBJ2-7	TRBD2	CASSQASGSSYEQYF	TGTGCCAGCAGCCAAGCCAGCGGGAGCTCCTACGAGCAGTACTTC
TRBV6-1	NA	TRBJ2-3	TRBD2	CASSEAWTSGGTDTQYF	TGTGCCAGCAGTGAAGCATGGACTAGCGGTGGCACAGATACGCAGTATTTT
TRBV11-1	NA	TRBJ2-3	NA	CASSFENTQYF	TGTGCCAGCAGCTTCGAGAATACGCAGTATTTT
TRBV11-3	once	TRBJ2-7	NA	CASSLVLTGFSYEQYF	TGTGCCAGCAGCTTAGTTCTGACGGGGTTTTCCTACGAGCAGTACTTC
TRBV4-1	NA	TRBJ1-2	NA	CASSQDYLGLGYTF	TGCGCCAGCAGCCAAGATTACCTGGGCCTTGGCTACACCTTC
TRBV7-2	NA	TRBJ1-5	NA	CASAGGGYSNQPQHF	TGTGCCAGCGCCGGGGGGGGTTATAGCAATCAGCCCCAGCATTTT
TRBV27	NA	TRBJ2-1	TRBD1	CASSPQGKSSYNEQFF	TGTGCCAGCAGTCCACAGGGGAAAAGCTCCTACAATGAGCAGTTCTTC
TRBV9	NA	TRBJ2-3	NA	CASSVRPRGTDTQYF	TGTGCCAGCAGCGTACGACCGCGGGGCACAGATACGCAGTATTTT
TRBV5-6	NA	TRBJ2-3	NA	CASSNRGTDTQYF	TGTGCCAGCAGCAACCGCGGCACAGATACGCAGTATTTT
TRBV28	NA	TRBJ1-2	TRBD1	CASSPGQGYGYTF	TGTGCCAGCAGCCCTGGACAGGGCTACGGCTACACCTTC
TRBV4-1	NA	TRBJ2-2	TRBD1	CASSHDGTANTGELFF	TGCGCCAGCAGCCACGACGGGACAGCGAACACCGGGGAGCTGTTTTTT
TRBV5-4	NA	TRBJ1-2	TRBD1	CASRGGTGGLAGTF	TGTGCCAGCAGGGGAGGGACAGGGGGACTGGCTGGCACCTTC
TRBV28	NA	TRBJ2-7	NA	CASLAPGLGDYEQYF	TGTGCCAGCCTCGCCCCGGGACTCGGCGACTACGAGCAGTACTTC
TRBV4-3	NA	TRBJ1-2	TRBD1	CASSQGDRGLYGYTF	TGCGCCAGCAGCCAGGGGGACAGGGGGCTCTATGGCTACACCTTC
TRBV7-3	NA	TRBJ2-1	TRBD1	CASSPDRPYNEQFF	TGTGCCAGCAGCCCGGACAGGCCCTACAATGAGCAGTTCTTC
TRBV7-5	NA	TRBJ1-2	NA	CARSLATDRPNYGYTF	TGTGCCAGAAGCCTAGCGACGGACAGACCTAACTATGGCTACACCTTC
TRBV6-1	NA	TRBJ2-1	NA	CASRDSSSYNEQFF	TGTGCCAGCAGGGACTCCAGCTCCTACAATGAGCAGTTCTTC
TRBV19	NA	TRBJ2-1	TRBD2	CASSMEGLLNEQFF	TGTGCCAGTAGTATGGAGGGACTACTCAATGAGCAGTTCTTC
TRBV7-2	NA	TRBJ2-7	NA	CASSLAWTLAYEQYF	TGTGCCAGCAGCTTAGCGTGGACGCTAGCTTACGAGCAGTACTTC
TRBV7-6	NA	TRBJ2-5	TRBD1	CASSAHRDRVQETQYF	TGTGCCAGCAGCGCCCACCGGGACAGGGTTCAAGAGACCCAGTACTTC
TRBV6-5	NA	TRBJ1-5	NA	CASTNTDRTPGPQHF	TGTGCCAGCACTAACACTGACAGGACTCCAGGCCCCCAGCATTTT
TRBV4-2	NA	TRBJ2-7	TRBD1	CASSQGQGNYEQYF	TGTGCCAGCAGCCAGGGACAGGGAAACTACGAGCAGTACTTC
TRBV4-3	NA	TRBJ2-7	TRBD1	CASSQPVKGAGYEQYF	TGCGCCAGCAGCCAACCGGTAAAGGGGGCTGGCTACGAGCAGTACTTC
TRBV19	NA	TRBJ2-7	NA	CAGGGTYEQYF	TGTGCCGGGGGGGGCACATACGAGCAGTACTTC
TRBV7-2	NA	TRBJ2-2	TRBD1	CASSSNRGWNTGELFF	TGTGCCAGCAGCTCCAACAGGGGGTGGAACACCGGGGAGCTGTTTTTT